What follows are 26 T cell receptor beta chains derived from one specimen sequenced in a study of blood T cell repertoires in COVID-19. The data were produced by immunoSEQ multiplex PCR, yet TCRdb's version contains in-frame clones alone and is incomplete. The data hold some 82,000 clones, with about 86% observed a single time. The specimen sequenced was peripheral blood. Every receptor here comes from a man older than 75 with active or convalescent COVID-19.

The CDR3 protein is CATSSVHSGANVLTF. CDR3 in DNA: TGTGCCACCAGCAGCGTACACTCTGGGGCCAACGTCCTGACTTTC. The chain links TRBV15 to TRBJ2-6; no firm D call. Trimming pared 3 bases from V and 0 bases from J, leaving 6 bases between. The germline V gene has CDR1 LNHNV and CDR2 YYDKDF (reference sequence). CDR3 length: 15 residues.

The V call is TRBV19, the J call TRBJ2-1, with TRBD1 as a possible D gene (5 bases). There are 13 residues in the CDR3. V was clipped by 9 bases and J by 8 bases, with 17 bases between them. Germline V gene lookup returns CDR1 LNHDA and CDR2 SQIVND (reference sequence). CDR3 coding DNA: TGTGCCAGCCGTTCGGACACTGAGGATGAGCAGTTCTTC. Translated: CASRSDTEDEQFF.

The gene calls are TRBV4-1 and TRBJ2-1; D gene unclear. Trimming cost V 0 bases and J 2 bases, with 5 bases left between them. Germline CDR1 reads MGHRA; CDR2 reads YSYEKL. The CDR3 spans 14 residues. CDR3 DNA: TGCGCCAGCAGCCAAGATCTAACCTACAATGAGCAGTTCTTC. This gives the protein CASSQDLTYNEQFF.

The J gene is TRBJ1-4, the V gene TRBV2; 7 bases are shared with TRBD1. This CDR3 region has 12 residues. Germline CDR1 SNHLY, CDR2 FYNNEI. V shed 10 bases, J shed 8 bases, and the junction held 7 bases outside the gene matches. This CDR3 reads CATHRGDEKLFF. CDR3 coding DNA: TGTGCCACCCACAGGGGTGACGAAAAACTGTTTTTT.

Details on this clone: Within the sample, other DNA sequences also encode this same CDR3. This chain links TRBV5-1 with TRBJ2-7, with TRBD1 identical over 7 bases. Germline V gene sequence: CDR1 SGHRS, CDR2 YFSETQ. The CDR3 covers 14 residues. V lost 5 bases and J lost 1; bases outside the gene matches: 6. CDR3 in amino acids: CASSAQGDSYEQYF. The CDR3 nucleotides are TGCGCCAGCAGTGCCCAGGGGGATTCCTACGAGCAGTACTTC.

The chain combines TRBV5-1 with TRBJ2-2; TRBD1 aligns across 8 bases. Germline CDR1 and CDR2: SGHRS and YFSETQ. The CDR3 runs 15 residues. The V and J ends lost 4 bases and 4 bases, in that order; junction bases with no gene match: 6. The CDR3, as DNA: TGCGCCAGCAGCCCGGGACAGGCGGGCACCGGGGAGCTGTTTTTT. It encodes CASSPGQAGTGELFF.

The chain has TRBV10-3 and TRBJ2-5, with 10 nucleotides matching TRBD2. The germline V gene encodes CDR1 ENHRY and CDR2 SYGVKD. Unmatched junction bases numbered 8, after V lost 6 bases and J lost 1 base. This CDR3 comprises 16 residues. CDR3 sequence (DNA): TGTGCCATCAGCGAGGGGGTAGCGGGGGGCCAAGAGACCCAGTACTTC. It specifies CAISEGVAGGQETQYF.

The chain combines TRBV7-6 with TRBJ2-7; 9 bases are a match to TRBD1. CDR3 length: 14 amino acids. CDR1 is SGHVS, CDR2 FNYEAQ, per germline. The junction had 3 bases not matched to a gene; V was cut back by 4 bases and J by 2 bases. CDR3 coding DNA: TGTGCCAGCAGCTCGGGACAGGGAGCCTACGAGCAGTACTTC. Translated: CASSSGQGAYEQYF.

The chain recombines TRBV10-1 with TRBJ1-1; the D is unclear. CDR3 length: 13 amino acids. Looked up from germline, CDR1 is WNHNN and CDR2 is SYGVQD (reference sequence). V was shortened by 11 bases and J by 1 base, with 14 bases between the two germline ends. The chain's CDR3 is CAASVGRNTEAFF. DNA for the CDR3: TGCGCCGCTAGCGTGGGGAGGAACACTGAAGCTTTCTTT.

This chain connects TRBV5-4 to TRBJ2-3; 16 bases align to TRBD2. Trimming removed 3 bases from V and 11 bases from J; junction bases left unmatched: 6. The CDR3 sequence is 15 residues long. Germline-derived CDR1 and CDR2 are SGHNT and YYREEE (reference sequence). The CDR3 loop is CASSSGTSGGARQYF. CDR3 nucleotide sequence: TGTGCCAGCAGCTCAGGGACTAGCGGGGGGGCCCGGCAGTATTTT.

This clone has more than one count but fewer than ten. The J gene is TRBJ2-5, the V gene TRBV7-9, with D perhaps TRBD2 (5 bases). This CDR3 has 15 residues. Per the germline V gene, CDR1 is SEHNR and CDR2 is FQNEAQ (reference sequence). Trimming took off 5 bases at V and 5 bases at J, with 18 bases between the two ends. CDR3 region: CASSPLAALGETQYF. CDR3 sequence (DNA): TGTGCCAGCAGCCCTCTAGCCGCTCTCGGGGAGACCCAGTACTTC.

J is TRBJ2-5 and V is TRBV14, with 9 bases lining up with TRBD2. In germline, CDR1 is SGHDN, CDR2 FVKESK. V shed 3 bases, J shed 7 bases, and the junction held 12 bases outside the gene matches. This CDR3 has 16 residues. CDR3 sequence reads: CASSQLTSGPSRTQYF. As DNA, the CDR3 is TGTGCCAGCAGCCAGTTGACTAGCGGACCTTCTCGGACCCAGTACTTC.

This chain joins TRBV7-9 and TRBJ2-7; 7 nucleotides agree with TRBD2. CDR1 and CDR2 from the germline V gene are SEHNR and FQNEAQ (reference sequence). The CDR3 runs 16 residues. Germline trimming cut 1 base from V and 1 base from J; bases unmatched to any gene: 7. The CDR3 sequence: CASSLVGEGKSYEQYF. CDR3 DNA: TGTGCCAGCAGCTTAGTAGGGGAGGGGAAATCCTACGAGCAGTACTTC.

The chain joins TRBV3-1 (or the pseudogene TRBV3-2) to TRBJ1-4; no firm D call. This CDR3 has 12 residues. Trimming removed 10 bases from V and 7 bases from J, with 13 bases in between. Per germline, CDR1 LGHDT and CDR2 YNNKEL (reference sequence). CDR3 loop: CATKDAGEKLFF. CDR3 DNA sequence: TGTGCCACAAAGGACGCGGGTGAAAAACTGTTTTTT.

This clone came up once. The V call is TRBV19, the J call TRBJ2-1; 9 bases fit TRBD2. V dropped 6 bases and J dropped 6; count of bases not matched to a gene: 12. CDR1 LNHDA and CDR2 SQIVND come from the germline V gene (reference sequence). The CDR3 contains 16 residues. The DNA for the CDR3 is TGTGCCAGTAGAAGGGCTTCAGCGGGAGGTCTCAATGAGCAGTTCTTC. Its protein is CASRRASAGGLNEQFF.

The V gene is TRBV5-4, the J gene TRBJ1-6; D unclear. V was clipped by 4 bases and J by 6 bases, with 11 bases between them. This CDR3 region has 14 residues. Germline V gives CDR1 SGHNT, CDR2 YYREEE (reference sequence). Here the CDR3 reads CASSQTMGNSPLHF. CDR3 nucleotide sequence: TGTGCCAGCAGCCAAACTATGGGTAATTCACCCCTCCACTTT.

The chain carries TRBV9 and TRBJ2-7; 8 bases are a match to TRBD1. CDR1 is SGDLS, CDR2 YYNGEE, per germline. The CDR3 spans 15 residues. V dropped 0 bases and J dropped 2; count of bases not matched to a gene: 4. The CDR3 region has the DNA TGTGCCAGCAGCGTAGCTTGGGACAGGACCTACGAGCAGTACTTC. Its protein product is CASSVAWDRTYEQYF.

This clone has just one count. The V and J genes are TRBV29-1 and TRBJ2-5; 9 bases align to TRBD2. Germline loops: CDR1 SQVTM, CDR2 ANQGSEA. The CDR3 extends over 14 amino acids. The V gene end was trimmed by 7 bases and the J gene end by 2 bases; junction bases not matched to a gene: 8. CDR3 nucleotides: TGCAGCGCCGGCCGTAGCGGGGGTCAAGAGACCCAGTACTTC. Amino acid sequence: CSAGRSGGQETQYF.

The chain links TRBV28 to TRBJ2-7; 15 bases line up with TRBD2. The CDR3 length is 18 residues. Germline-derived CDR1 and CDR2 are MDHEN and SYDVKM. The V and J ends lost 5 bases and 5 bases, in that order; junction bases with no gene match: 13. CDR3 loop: CASSGPGLAGGTSHEQYF. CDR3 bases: TGTGCCAGCAGTGGACCGGGACTAGCGGGAGGAACTAGCCACGAGCAGTACTTC.

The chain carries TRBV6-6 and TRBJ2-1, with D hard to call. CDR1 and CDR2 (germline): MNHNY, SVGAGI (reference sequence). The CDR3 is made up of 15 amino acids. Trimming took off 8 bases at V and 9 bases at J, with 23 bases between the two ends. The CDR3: CASAGTETLLGEQFF. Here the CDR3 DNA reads TGTGCCAGCGCCGGTACAGAGACACTCCTCGGTGAGCAGTTCTTC.

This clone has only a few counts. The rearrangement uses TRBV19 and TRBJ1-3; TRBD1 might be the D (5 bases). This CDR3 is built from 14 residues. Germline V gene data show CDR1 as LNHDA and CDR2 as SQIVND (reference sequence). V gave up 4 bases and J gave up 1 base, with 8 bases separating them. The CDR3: CASSNRGSGNTIYF. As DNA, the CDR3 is TGTGCCAGTAGTAATCGGGGGTCTGGAAACACCATATATTTT.

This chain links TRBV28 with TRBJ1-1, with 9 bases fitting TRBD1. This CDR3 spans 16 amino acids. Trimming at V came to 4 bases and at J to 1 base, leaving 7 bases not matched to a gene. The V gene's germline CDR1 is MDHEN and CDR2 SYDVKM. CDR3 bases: TGTGCCAGCAGTTCGGGACAGGGTCTCGGGAACACTGAAGCTTTCTTT. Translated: CASSSGQGLGNTEAFF.

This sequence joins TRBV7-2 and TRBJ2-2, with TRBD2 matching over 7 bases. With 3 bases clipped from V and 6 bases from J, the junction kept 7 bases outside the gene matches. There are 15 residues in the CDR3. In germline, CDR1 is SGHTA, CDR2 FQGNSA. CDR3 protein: CASSFLREFPGELFF. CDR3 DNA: TGTGCCAGCAGCTTCTTGCGGGAGTTTCCCGGGGAGCTGTTTTTT.

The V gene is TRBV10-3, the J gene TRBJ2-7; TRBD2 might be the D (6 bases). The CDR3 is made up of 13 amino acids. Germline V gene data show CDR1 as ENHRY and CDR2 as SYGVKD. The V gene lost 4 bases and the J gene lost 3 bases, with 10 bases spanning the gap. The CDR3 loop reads CAISGDFHYEQYF. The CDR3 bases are TGTGCCATCAGTGGGGACTTCCACTACGAGCAGTACTTC.

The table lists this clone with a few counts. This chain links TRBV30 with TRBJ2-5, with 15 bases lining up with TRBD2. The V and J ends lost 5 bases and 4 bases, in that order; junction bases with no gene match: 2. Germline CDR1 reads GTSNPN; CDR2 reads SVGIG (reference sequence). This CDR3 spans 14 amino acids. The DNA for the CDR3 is TGTGCCTGGGGGACTAGCGGGGGGCTAGAGACCCAGTACTTC. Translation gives CAWGTSGGLETQYF.

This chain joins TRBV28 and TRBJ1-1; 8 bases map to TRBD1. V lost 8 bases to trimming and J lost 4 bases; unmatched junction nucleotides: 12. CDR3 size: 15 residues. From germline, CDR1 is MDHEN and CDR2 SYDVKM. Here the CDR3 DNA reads TGTGCCAGCCGTCGTCCAGGGGGCTCGGGCACTGAAGCTTTCTTT. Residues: CASRRPGGSGTEAFF.